This T cell receptor beta chain was sequenced in a study of blood T cell repertoires in COVID-19. Study summary: The analysed material was cDNA or gDNA that came from T cells, B-cell-depleted T cells, or PBMCs.

This study enrolled people aged about 18 to 100 from roughly 22 US geographic areas. Germline assignment: CDR1 SGHAT and CDR2 FQNNGV. This CDR3 contains 12 residues. The ends were cut back, 5 bases at V and 13 bases at J, with 15 bases in the middle. Original methodology: Researchers report that nucleated cell counts were estimated from reference gene primer amplification. Profiling relied on immunoSEQ multiplex PCR, and the TCRdb table lists in-frame clones only, not all of them. V, J and clone size are taken as reported in that table, and D and trimming were inferred from the DNA itself. This table has 150,000 to 200,000 clones, 85% to 90% appearing once.

This receptor was taken from a woman aged 35 to 49 with acute COVID-19. The V gene is TRBV11-2, the J gene TRBJ2-4; TRBD2 is a possible D gene (6 bases). Material: PBMCs or T cells enriched from blood (not recorded which). The DNA of the CDR3 is TGTGCCAGCAGCCCAGACGCGGGGTCCCAGTACTTC. It yields the protein CASSPDAGSQYF.